The sample holds a few counts of the clone carrying this T cell receptor (beta chain). Its target is not known. Built from TCR beta cDNA, the libraries had unique molecular identifiers in them. TCRdb ran MiXCR on the PCR reads and lists one entry per CDR3 protein. This sample has 170,000 or so distinct CDR3 sequences, with 30% found just once. J was trimmed by 0 bases and V by 6 bases; bases with no gene match: 4. Germline V gene sequence: CDR1 MNHNY, CDR2 SVGAGI (reference sequence). The CDR3 totals 15 residues. These data originate in a study of post-analysis software for immune sequencing data. As for the study in general: Recorded subtypes: relapsing-remitting, secondary progressive, progressive-relapsing; some patients unannotated.

Findings of the study overall: In patients, about 5 TRBV segments were more frequent than in controls, with TRBV5-6, TRBV5-1 and TRBV20-1 among them.

Sequencing was performed on blood. The J gene is TRBJ2-1, the V gene TRBV6-6; the match to TRBD2 covers 8 bases. The TCR originated in a girl under 18 with multiple sclerosis. Here the CDR3 DNA reads TGTGCCAGCAGAAGCGGGAGTCTCTCCTACAATGAGCAGTTCTTC. Residues: CASRSGSLSYNEQFF.